Each of the 12 T cell receptor beta chains below was sequenced from the same sample in a study of cytomegalovirus exposure and HLA in healthy donors. Use of 60 Vbeta and 13 Jbeta primers characterized the PCR. TCRdb's table, derived via immunoSEQ multiplex PCR, lists solely in-frame clones and lacks some. The sample table sets out 120,000 to 150,000 clones. Sequencing was done on a sample of PBMCs. The receptor source for this set is a man between 40 and 49 years old in good health and CMV-seronegative.

The rearrangement joins TRBV15 to TRBJ2-2, with 8 bases identical to TRBD1. The junction had 1 base not matched to a gene; V was cut back by 0 bases and J by 4 bases. Germline V CDR1 and CDR2: LNHNV, YYDKDF (reference sequence). The length of the CDR3 is 15 residues. DNA of the CDR3: TGTGCCACCAGCAGAGACAGGGGGCCCACCGGGGAGCTGTTTTTT. Translation gives CATSRDRGPTGELFF. Based on the CDR3 plus reference TRBV15 and TRBJ2-2, the full variable domain is DAMVIQNPRYQVTQFGKPVTLSCSQTLNHNVMYWYQQKSSQAPKLLFHYYDKDFNNEADTPDNFQSRRPNTSFCFLDIRSPGLGDTAMYLCATSRDRGPTGELFFGEGSRLTVL.

The chain carries TRBV7-9 and TRBJ1-3; D ambiguous. Germline values: CDR1 SEHNR, CDR2 FQNEAQ (reference sequence). The V gene lost 1 base and the J gene lost 8 bases, with 12 bases spanning the gap. The CDR3 is 14 amino acids. CDR3 sequence: CASSLGASLDTIYF. CDR3 nucleotides: TGTGCCAGCAGCTTAGGCGCCTCTCTGGACACCATATATTTT.

The rearrangement uses TRBV5-6 and TRBJ2-4; 7 nucleotides match TRBD1. The V and J ends lost 3 bases and 2 bases, in that order; junction bases with no gene match: 8. CDR1 is SGHDT, CDR2 YYEEEE, per germline. This CDR3 is 16 amino acids long. The DNA of the CDR3 is TGTGCCAGCAGCTCGACAGGGTTTCTGACCAAAAACATTCAGTACTTC. It translates to CASSSTGFLTKNIQYF.

The J gene is TRBJ2-7, the V gene TRBV5-1; the D gene is possibly TRBD1 (5 bases). The CDR3 is 15 amino acids. Germline V gene sequence: CDR1 SGHRS, CDR2 YFSETQ. V lost 1 base and J 1 base, leaving 12 bases between the germline ends. DNA for the CDR3: TGCGCCAGCAGCTTGCTGCAGGGAAGGTCCTACGAGCAGTACTTC. It codes for CASSLLQGRSYEQYF.

The chain has TRBV19 and TRBJ1-5; D perhaps matches TRBD1 (5 bases). Trimming left V 7 bases short and J 4 bases short, with 17 bases between. Germline values: CDR1 LNHDA, CDR2 SQIVND (reference sequence). This CDR3 is built from 15 residues. In DNA, the CDR3 is TGTGCCAGTACCGCCCGGGGCGCGGGGAATCAGCCCCAGCATTTT. Translated, it gives CASTARGAGNQPQHF.

The chain links TRBV6-5 to TRBJ2-1, with 10 bases that match TRBD2. The CDR3 length is 15 residues. After removal of 3 bases from V and 1 base from J, the junction contained 0 bases not matched to a gene. CDR1 and CDR2 (germline): MNHEY, SVGAGI. The CDR3 DNA follows: TGTGCCAGCAGTTATAGCGGGGGGTCCTACAATGAGCAGTTCTTC. Translating gives CASSYSGGSYNEQFF.

The chain has TRBV10-3 and TRBJ2-3; 12 nucleotides match TRBD2. The CDR3 consists of 16 residues. Germline lookup yields CDR1 ENHRY and CDR2 SYGVKD. Trimming cost V 4 bases and J 1 base; bases outside gene matches: 3. The CDR3 reads CAISVASGGGTDTQYF. CDR3 DNA: TGTGCCATCAGTGTTGCTAGCGGGGGGGGCACAGATACGCAGTATTTT.

The chain carries TRBV6-5 and TRBJ2-3; TRBD1 agrees at 7 bases. The germline CDR1 and CDR2 sequences are MNHEY and SVGAGI. V trimming: 0 bases; J trimming: 0 bases; junction bases outside the gene matches: 3. This CDR3 region has 16 residues. CDR3 amino acids: CASSYSATGSTDTQYF. Here the CDR3 DNA reads TGTGCCAGCAGTTACTCGGCGACAGGGAGCACAGATACGCAGTATTTT.

The rearrangement links TRBV6-5 to TRBJ2-5, with D possibly matching TRBD2 (7 bases). This CDR3 is 14 amino acids long. Trimming shortened V by 5 bases and J by 4 bases, and 14 bases separated the two germline ends. The germline gives CDR1 MNHEY, CDR2 SVGAGI. In DNA, the CDR3 is TGTGCCAGCAGTCCACAGGGACTACGAGAGACCCAGTACTTC. This codes for CASSPQGLRETQYF.

The chain uses TRBV11-2 and TRBJ2-3, with 12 positions matching TRBD2. Losses at the gene ends were 5 bases for V and 5 bases for J; bases not matched to a gene: 11. The CDR3 runs 17 residues. CDR1 and CDR2 (germline): SGHAT, FQNNGV. DNA for the CDR3: TGTGCCAGCAGCGTTCTAGCGGGGGGGGTCGGAGGAGATACGCAGTATTTT. Its translation: CASSVLAGGVGGDTQYF. Complete variable domain (other parts from reference TRBV11-2 and TRBJ2-3): EAGVAQSPRYKIIEKRQSVAFWCNPISGHATLYWYQQILGQGPKLLIQFQNNGVVDDSQLPKDRFSAERLKGVDSTLKIQPAKLEDSAVYLCASSVLAGGVGGDTQYFGPGTRLTVL.

The chain links TRBV9 to TRBJ2-5; 15 nucleotides align to TRBD2. This CDR3 has 17 residues. CDR1 and CDR2 (germline): SGDLS, YYNGEE. Unmatched junction bases numbered 11, after V lost 4 bases and J lost 7 bases. The CDR3 DNA sequence: TGTGCCAGCAGCAGGACTAGCGGGGGGGCCTGGCGGGGGACCCAGTACTTC. This encodes CASSRTSGGAWRGTQYF.

V usage is TRBV5-4 and J usage is TRBJ2-7; a possible D gene is TRBD1 (6 bases). V was clipped by 2 bases and J by 5 bases, with 14 bases between them. Germline assignment: CDR1 SGHNT and CDR2 YYREEE (reference sequence). This CDR3 contains 14 residues. CDR3 sequence: CASSFPGDVHEQYF. CDR3 bases: TGTGCCAGCAGCTTCCCAGGGGACGTCCACGAGCAGTACTTC.